This is a list of T cell receptor beta chains from one sample in a study of cytomegalovirus exposure and HLA in healthy donors. Here immunoSEQ multiplex PCR was the method, and the copy in TCRdb shows in-frame clones only, minus some. The sample lists over 150,000 clones; 71% were seen once. The sample consisted of PBMCs. Receptors originate from a woman under 40 in good health and CMV-seronegative. Each CDR3 is given without its conserved first and last residue. D genes are given only for firm matches. The size of a clone is reported for some rows only, either as once, few or many, or as a class for expanded clones.

clone size	J gene	D gene	V gene	CDR3 protein
once	TRBJ2-7	TRBD2	TRBV28	ASSLPAGGPYEQY
.	TRBJ2-3	TRBD1	TRBV6-1	ASSGWTGGFTDTQY
few	TRBJ2-5	.	TRBV7-8	ASSSRGQETQY
.	TRBJ1-1	.	TRBV30	AWSGPFDTEAF
.	TRBJ2-1	.	TRBV2	ASSADRYNEQF
.	TRBJ2-1	TRBD1	TRBV7-2	ASSLLGQGALEQF
.	TRBJ2-7	TRBD2	TRBV7-2	ASSLMLAGGNEQY
few	TRBJ2-7	.	TRBV7-8	ASSATGSAYEQY
.	TRBJ1-3	.	TRBV4-2	ASSQDPRAGPGNTIY
.	TRBJ2-3	.	TRBV5-6	ASRIGGRTDTQY
few	.	TRBD1	TRBV5-1	ASSPRDSAYEQY
few	TRBJ1-5	.	TRBV6-5	ASSPGGGDQPQH
.	TRBJ1-5	.	TRBV30	AWSVRGGQPQH
.	TRBJ1-6	TRBD1	TRBV2	ASARSPGGNSPLH
few	TRBJ2-2	TRBD1	TRBV15	ATSSVGTGGSGELF